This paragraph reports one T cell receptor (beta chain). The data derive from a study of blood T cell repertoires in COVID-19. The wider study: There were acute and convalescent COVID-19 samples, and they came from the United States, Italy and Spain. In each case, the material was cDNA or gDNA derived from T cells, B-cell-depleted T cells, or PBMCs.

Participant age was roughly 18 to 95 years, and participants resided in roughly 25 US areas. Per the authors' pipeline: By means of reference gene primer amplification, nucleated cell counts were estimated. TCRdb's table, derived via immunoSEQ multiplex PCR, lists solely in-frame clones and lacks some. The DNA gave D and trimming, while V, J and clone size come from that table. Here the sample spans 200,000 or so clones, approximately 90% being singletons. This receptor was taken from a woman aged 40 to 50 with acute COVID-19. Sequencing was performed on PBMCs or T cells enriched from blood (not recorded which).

As DNA, the CDR3 is TGTGCCAGCAGCTTGGACTGGGCCACTGAAGCTTTCTTT. This gives the protein CASSLDWATEAFF. The V and J genes are TRBV5-4 and TRBJ1-1, with D unresolved. Germline V lookup: CDR1 SGHNT, CDR2 YYREEE (reference sequence). Trimming took 0 bases from V and 4 from J, leaving 7 bases between them. This CDR3 region has 13 residues.